The entry below describes one T cell receptor (beta chain). Its target is unknown. The data derive from a study of cytomegalovirus exposure and HLA in healthy donors. Broader study findings: The authors later linked a missense DCLRE1C variant to TCR beta V- and J-gene trimming. TCR beta chains associated with HLA were, in a later analysis, more clonally expanded than equally common others.

The CDR3 runs 13 residues. V dropped 5 bases and J dropped 10 bases, with 18 bases sitting between them. Looked up from germline, CDR1 is SGHDT and CDR2 is YYEEEE. Whereas donors were nominally healthy upon sampling, unrecorded immune exposures were probable. It was with 60 Vbeta and 13 Jbeta primers that the PCR ran. TCRdb keeps only in-frame clones here, not all; method: immunoSEQ multiplex PCR. The sample shows some 75,000 clones, and 0.83% sits with its ten largest clones. The chain links TRBV5-6 to TRBJ1-1, with a weak D call TRBD1 (5 bases). This clonotype was sampled from a boy younger than 18 in good health and CMV-seronegative. The sequenced sample consisted of PBMCs. Here the CDR3 reads CASSLAGPSGAFF. CDR3 DNA sequence: TGTGCCAGCAGTTTAGCAGGGCCCTCTGGAGCTTTCTTT.